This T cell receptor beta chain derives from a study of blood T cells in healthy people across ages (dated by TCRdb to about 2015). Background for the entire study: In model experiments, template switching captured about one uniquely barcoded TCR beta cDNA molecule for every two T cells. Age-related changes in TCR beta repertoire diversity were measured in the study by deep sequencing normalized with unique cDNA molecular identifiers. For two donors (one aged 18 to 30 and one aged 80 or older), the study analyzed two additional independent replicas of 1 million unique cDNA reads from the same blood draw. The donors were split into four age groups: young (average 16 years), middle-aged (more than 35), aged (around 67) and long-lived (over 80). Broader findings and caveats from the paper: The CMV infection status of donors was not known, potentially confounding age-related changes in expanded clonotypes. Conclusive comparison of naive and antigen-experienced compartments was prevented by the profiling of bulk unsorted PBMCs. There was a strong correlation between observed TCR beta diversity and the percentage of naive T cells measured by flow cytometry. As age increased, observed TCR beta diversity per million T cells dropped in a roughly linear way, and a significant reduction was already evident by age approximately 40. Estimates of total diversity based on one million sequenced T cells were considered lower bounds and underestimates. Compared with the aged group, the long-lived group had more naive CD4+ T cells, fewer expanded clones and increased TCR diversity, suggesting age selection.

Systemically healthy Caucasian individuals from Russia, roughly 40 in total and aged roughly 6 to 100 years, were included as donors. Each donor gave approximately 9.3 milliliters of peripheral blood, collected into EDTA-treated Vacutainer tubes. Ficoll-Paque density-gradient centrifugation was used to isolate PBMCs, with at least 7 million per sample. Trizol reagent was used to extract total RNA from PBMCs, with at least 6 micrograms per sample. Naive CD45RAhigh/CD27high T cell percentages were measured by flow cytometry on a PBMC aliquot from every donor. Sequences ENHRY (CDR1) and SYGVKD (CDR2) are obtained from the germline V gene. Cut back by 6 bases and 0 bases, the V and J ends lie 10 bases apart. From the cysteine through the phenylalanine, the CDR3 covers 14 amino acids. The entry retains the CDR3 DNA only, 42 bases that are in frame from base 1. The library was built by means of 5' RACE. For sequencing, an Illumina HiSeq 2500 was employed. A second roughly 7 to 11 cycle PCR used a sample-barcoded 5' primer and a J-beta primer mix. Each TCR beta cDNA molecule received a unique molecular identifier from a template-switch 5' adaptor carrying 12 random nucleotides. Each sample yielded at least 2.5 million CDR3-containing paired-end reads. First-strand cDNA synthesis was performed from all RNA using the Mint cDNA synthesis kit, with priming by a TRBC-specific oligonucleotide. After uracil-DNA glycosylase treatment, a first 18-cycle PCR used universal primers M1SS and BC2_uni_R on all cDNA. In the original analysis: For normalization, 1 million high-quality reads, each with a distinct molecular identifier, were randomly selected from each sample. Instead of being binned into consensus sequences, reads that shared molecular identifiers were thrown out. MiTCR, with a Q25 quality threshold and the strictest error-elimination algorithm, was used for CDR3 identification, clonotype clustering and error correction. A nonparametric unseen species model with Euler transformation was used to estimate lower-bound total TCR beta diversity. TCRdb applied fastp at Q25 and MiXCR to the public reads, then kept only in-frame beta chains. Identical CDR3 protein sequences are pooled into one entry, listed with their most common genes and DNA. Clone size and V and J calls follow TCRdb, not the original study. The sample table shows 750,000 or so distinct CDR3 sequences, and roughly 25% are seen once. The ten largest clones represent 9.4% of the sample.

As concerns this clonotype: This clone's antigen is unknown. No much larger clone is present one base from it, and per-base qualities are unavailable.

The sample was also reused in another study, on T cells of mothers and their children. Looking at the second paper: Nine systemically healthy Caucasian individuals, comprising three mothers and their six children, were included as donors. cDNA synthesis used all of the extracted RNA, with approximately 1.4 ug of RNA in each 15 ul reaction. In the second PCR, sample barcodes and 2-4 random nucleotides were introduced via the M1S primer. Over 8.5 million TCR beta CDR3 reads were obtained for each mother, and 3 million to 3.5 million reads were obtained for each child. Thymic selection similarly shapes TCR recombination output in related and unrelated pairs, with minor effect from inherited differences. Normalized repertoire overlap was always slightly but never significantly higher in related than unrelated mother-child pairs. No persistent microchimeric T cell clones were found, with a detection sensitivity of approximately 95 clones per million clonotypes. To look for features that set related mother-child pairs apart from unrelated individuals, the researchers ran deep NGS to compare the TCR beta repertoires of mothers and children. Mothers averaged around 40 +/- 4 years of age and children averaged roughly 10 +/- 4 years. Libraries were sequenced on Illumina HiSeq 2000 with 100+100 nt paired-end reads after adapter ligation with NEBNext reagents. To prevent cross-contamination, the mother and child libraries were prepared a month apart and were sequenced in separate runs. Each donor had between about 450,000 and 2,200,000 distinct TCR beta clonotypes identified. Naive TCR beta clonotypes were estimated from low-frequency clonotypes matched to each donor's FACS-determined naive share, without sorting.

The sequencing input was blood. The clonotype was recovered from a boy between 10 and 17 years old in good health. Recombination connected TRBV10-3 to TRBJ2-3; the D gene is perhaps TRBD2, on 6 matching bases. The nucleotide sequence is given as TGTGCCATCAGCGACGGGGGTAGCACAGATACGCAGTATTTT. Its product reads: CAISDGGSTDTQYF.